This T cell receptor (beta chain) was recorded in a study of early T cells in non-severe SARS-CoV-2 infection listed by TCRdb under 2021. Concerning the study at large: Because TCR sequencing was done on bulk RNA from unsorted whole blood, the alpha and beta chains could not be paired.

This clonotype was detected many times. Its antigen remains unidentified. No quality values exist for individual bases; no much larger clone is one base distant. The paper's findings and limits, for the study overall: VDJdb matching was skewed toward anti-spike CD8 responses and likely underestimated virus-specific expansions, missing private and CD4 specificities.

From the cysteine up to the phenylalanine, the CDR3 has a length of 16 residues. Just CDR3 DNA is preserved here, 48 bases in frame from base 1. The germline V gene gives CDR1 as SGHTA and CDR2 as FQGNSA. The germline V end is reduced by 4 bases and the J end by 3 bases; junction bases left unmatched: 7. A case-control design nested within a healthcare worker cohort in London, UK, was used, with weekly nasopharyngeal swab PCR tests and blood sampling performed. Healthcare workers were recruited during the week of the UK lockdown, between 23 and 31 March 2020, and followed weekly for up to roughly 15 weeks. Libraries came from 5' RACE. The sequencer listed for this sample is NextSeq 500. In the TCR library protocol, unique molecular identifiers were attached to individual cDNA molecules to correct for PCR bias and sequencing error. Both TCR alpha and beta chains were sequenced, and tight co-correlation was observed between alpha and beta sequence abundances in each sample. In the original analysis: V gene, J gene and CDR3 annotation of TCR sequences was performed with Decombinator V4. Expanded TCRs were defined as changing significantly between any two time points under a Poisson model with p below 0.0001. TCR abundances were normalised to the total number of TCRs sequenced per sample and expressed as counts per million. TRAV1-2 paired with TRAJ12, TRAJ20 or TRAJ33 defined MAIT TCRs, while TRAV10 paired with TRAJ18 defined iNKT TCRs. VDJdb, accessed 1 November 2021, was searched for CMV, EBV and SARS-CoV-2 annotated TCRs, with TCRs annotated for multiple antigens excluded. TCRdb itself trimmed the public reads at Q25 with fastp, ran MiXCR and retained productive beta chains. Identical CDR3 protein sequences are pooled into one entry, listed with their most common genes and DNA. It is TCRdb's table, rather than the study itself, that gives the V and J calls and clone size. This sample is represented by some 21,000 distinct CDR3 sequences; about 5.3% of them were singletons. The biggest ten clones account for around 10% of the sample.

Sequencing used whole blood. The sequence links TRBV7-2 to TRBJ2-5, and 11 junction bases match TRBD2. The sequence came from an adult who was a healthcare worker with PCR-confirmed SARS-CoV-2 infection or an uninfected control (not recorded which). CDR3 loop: CASSSTSGSLKETQYF. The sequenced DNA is TGTGCCAGCAGCTCAACTAGCGGGAGTTTAAAAGAGACCCAGTACTTC.